The clone carrying this T cell receptor beta chain turned up a few times. Other DNA variants within this sample encode the same CDR3. The table came from immunoSEQ multiplex PCR; TCRdb's copy has only in-frame clones and leaves some out. The table has approximately 52,000 clones, roughly 87% seen once. Germline V gene lookup returns CDR1 MNHEY and CDR2 SVGAGI. Trimming cost V 2 bases and J 4 bases, with 8 bases left between them. CDR3 size: 13 residues. This sample was taken from a study of T cell responses to AZD1222 COVID-19 vaccine. The sequence was collected from an adult who received the AZD1222 COVID-19 vaccine. The chain links TRBV6-5 to TRBJ1-2, with D possibly matching TRBD1 (5 bases). Sequencing used peripheral blood, obtained 28 days after the second AZD1222 dose. Here the CDR3 DNA reads TGTGCCAGCAGTTACGGGGGAGGCTATGGCTACACCTTC. It is translated as CASSYGGGYGYTF.